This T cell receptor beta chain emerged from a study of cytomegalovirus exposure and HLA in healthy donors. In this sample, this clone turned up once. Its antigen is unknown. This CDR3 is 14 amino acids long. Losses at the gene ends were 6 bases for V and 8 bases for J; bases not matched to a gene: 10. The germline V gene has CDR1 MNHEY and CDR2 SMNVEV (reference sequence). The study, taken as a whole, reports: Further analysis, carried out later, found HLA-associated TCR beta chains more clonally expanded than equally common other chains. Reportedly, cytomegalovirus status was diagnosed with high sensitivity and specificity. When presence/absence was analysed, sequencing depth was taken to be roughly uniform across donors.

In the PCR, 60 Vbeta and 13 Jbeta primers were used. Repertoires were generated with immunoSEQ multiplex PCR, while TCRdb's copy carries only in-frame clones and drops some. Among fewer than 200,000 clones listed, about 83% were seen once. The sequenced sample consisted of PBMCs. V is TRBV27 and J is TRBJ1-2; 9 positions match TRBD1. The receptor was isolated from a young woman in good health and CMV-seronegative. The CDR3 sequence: CASSRFYRGQGYTF. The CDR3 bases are TGTGCCAGCAGCCGTTTTTACAGGGGGCAGGGCTACACCTTC.